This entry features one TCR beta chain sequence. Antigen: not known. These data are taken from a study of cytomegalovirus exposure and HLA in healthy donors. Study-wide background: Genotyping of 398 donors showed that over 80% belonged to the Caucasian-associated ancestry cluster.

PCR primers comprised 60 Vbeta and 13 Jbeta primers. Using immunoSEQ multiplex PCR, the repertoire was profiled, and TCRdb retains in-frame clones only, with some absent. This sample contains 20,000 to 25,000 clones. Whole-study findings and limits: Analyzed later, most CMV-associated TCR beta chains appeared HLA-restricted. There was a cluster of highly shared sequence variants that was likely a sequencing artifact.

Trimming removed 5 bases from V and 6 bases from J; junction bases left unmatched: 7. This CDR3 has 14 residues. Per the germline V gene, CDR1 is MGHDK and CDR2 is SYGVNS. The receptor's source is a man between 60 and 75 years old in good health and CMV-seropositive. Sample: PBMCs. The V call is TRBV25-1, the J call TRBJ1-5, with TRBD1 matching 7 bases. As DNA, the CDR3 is TGTGCCAGCAGTCAAGGACAGGAGTTTCAGCCCCAGCATTTT. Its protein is CASSQGQEFQPQHF.